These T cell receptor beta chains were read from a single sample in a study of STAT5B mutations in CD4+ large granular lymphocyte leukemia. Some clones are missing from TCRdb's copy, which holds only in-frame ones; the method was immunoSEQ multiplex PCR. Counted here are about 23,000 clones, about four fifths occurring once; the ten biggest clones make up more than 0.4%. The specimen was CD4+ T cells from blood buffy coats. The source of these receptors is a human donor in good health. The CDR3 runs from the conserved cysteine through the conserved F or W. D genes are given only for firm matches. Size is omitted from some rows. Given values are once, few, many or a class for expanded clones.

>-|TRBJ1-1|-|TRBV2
TGTGCCAGCAGTGGAACAACGGGAGGTTTTGAAGCTTTCTTT
CASSGTTGGFEAFF
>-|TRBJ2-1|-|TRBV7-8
TGTGCCAGCAGCTTAGGGGTGGGGTTTGAGCAGTTCTTC
CASSLGVGFEQFF
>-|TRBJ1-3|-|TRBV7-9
TGTGCCAGCAGCTTGGGGGCACGGGGCAGAAACACCATATATTTT
CASSLGARGRNTIYF
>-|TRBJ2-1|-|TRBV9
TGTGCCAGCAGCCCAGACCCTTGGGGCTCCTACAATGAGCAGTTCTTC
CASSPDPWGSYNEQFF
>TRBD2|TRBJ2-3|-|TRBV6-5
TGTGCCAGCAGGACTAGCGAGGCAGATACGCAGTATTTT
CASRTSEADTQYF
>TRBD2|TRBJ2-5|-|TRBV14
TGTGCCAGCAGCCAAGGACTAGCGGGAGGTGCAGAGACCCAGTACTTC
CASSQGLAGGAETQYF
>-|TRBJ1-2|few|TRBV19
TGTGCCAGTAGTATTCAGGCGAACACTAACTATGGCTACACCTTC
CASSIQANTNYGYTF
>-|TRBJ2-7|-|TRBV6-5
TGTGCCAGCAGTTACGATTTTGACGCGGAGCAGTACTTC
CASSYDFDAEQYF
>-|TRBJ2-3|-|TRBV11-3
TGTGCCAGCAGCTTAGGATCTCCAGCGGCAGATACGCAGTATTTT
CASSLGSPAADTQYF
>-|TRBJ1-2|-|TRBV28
TGTGCCAGCAGTTTACTGGACTTAGGCTACACCTTC
CASSLLDLGYTF
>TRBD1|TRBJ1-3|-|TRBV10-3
TGTGCCATCAGTGAGACAGGGGATTATGGAAACACCATATATTTT
CAISETGDYGNTIYF
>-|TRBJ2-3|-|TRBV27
TGTGCCAGCAGTTTCACCGGTAGCACAGATACGCAGTATTTT
CASSFTGSTDTQYF
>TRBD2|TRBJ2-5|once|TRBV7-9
TGTGCCAGCAGCTTAGTGGCGGGTTACCGGGGACTAGCGGGGCGCCAGTACTTC
CASSLVAGYRGLAGRQYF
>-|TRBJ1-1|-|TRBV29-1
TGCAGCGTCCTCCTAGGTACTGAAGCTTTCTTT
CSVLLGTEAFF
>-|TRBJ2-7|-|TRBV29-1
TGCAGCGGGATTAGCGGAGGAAACTACGAGCAGTACTTC
CSGISGGNYEQYF
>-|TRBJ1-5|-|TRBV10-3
TGTGCCATCAGTGAGTCGATAGGGGGGTATCAGCCCCAGCATTTT
CAISESIGGYQPQHF
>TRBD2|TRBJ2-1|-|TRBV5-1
TGCGCCAGCACCCCTACTAGCGGGAGGAATAATGAGCAGTTCTTC
CASTPTSGRNNEQFF
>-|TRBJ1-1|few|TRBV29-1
TGCAGCGTCGAACGGACACCTACGAACACTGAAGCTTTCTTT
CSVERTPTNTEAFF
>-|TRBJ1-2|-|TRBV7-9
TGTGCCAGCAGCTTAGCTACAGAAAATGGCTACACCTTC
CASSLATENGYTF
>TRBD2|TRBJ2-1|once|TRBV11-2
TGTGCCAGCAGCTTTAGGACTAGCGGGGCCTACAATGAGCAGTTCTTC
CASSFRTSGAYNEQFF
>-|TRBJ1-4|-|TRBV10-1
TGCGCCAGCAGTACGAACAGGCCCGCAACTAATGAAAAACTGTTTTTT
CASSTNRPATNEKLFF
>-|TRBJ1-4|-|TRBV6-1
TGTGCCAGCAGTGACCCGGGATTTACAATAAAACTGTTTTTT
CASSDPGFTIKLFF
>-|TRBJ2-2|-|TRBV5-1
TGCGCCAGCAGCTGGAACCTAGGAGGGGGCGCATCCGGGGAGCTGTTTTTT
CASSWNLGGGASGELFF
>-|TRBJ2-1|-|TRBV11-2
TGTGCCAGCACCCCGGGACGCGGATCCTACAATGAGCAGTTCTTC
CASTPGRGSYNEQFF
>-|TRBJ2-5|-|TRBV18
TGTGCCAGCTCACCAGTTGAAGAGACCCAGTACTTC
CASSPVEETQYF
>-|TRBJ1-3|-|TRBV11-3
TGTGCCAGCAGCTTAGACCAAAACACCATATATTTT
CASSLDQNTIYF
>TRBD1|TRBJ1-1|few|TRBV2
TGTGCCAGCAGTTTGGGACAGGGGCTGACTGAAGCTTTCTTT
CASSLGQGLTEAFF